This T cell receptor (beta chain) was identified in a study of vaccination and CD4 T cells after COVID-19. Study overall: Nasal swab PCR had shown SARS-CoV-2 positivity in the convalescent patients (about 9 mild cases, one severe case). Ranging from 14 to 241, the interval between dose two and post-vaccine sampling had a median of roughly 10 weeks.

This CDR3 spans 18 amino acids. In germline, CDR1 is LNHNV, CDR2 YYDKDF (reference sequence). V was clipped by 0 bases and J by 7 bases, with 22 bases between them. Sample treatment: approximately nine-day PBMC culture with coronavirus spike peptide pools or control peptides (ViraFEST assay). Before TCRs were sequenced, ViraFEST expanded antigen-specific T cells with peptide pools. The Oncomine TCR Beta short-read assay sequenced DNA from cultured CD4+ T cells. Extraction of genomic DNA was performed on cultured CD4+ T cells. TCRdb passed the PCR reads through MiXCR, listing each CDR3 protein once. The sample records about 11,000 distinct CDR3 sequences, about 75% being singletons. Worth noting for this clonotype: Antigen unknown.

The source of this sequence is a human donor who had recovered from COVID-19. This chain uses TRBV15 with TRBJ1-5; maybe TRBD1 (6 bases). The sample taken for sequencing was CD4+ T cells from blood, cultured in vitro. This CDR3 reads CATSRDRGTWGRGQPQHF. The CDR3 DNA follows: TGTGCCACCAGCAGAGATAGGGGTACCTGGGGGCGCGGGCAGCCCCAGCATTTT.